This note documents a single T cell receptor (beta chain) sequence. J was trimmed by 7 bases and V by 4 bases; bases with no gene match: 4. Germline assignment: CDR1 SGHVS and CDR2 FQNEAQ. The CDR3 covers 15 residues. The sample originates from a study of Ad26.COV2.S vaccination and SARS-CoV-2 variants. Treatment described: approximately 18 received Ad26.COV2.S at low or high dose, single or two shots; several received placebo; per-sample allocation not given. Specimen acquisition occurred on day 63 following the initial vaccine or placebo injection. Cohort 1b enrolled adults aged 18-55 years in Boston. Method: immunoSEQ multiplex PCR; TCRdb's copy keeps in-frame clones and lacks some. The sample lists more than 300,000 clones, 80% to 90% seen once, with just under 5% in the top ten.

The chain combines TRBV7-8 with TRBJ2-1, with 13 bases aligning to TRBD2. This TCR was recovered from a person aged 18-65 years who received the Ad26.COV2.S COVID-19 vaccine or a placebo. Specimen: peripheral blood, collected in a trial of Ad26.COV2.S vaccine versus placebo. The CDR3 loop is CASSSWTSGGNEQFF. DNA for the CDR3: TGTGCCAGCAGCTCGTGGACTAGCGGGGGAAATGAGCAGTTCTTC. Full variable domain (missing parts from reference TRBV7-8 and TRBJ2-1): GAGVSQSPRYKVAKRGQDVALRCDPISGHVSLFWYQQALGQGPEFLTYFQNEAQLDKSGLPSDRFFAERPEGSVSTLKIQRTQQEDSAVYLCASSSWTSGGNEQFFGPGTRLTVL.